Included here is one T cell receptor beta chain sequence, with context. At least ten counts were recorded for this clonotype. It has no known antigen specificity. No much larger clone is present one base from it, and per-base qualities are unavailable. The data originate from a study of human T cells and chemical hapten exposure (dated by TCRdb to the early 2020s). Turning to the overall study: For sensitization, 2% DPC in acetone was applied to a roughly 2 cm by roughly 2 cm area of upper inner arm skin. For TCR sequencing, blood came from about 28 alopecia patients at anywhere from one to four time points (pre-sensitization, 2, 6 and 24 weeks). Patient blood was sampled pre-sensitization (week 0) and at 2, 6 and about 24 weeks after DPC sensitization. The libraries were sequenced as a pool, and the TCR yield per sample differed mostly because of small variations in library volumes within the pool. Patch testing on the upper back used Finn chambers containing 0.01% DPC, with scoring done after 6 days according to International Contact Dermatitis Research Group standards. Weekly therapeutic DPC doses were additionally applied to the scalp of patients throughout the roughly 25-week study period. The patient cohort, mostly female, included alopecia areata with under or over 50% scalp involvement, alopecia totalis and alopecia universalis. Peripheral blood TCR repertoire changes were tracked in vivo in alopecia patients during primary and secondary sensitization to the hapten diphenylcyclopropenone (DPC).

In the paper's terms, the time point label means: patch test 1, 2 weeks after DPC sensitization. The sample's treatment or condition label is to be understood as: therapeutic diphenylcyclopropenone sensitization with weekly scalp DPC. Blood at each patch-test visit was drawn before the patch test was applied. To be eligible, patients had to be aged 18 to 70, diagnosed with alopecia and judged suitable for DPC therapy, while pregnant patients were excluded. Unfractionated whole blood was collected in Tempus Blood RNA tubes, and total RNA was extracted from that blood. V and J are truncated by 8 bases and 2 bases respectively, leaving an intervening sequence of 16 bases. Taken from cysteine to phenylalanine, the CDR3 has 15 residues. Just CDR3 DNA is preserved here, 45 bases in frame from base 1. Sequences MDHEN (CDR1) and SYDVKM (CDR2) are obtained from the germline V gene. What the research found in general, with its limitations: Significantly more large CDR3 similarity clusters were formed by expanded TCRs than by pre-sensitization or healthy control sets, consistent with antigen-driven responses. DPC sensitization did not change the number of TCRs with a frequency above 1 in 1000, and there was no evidence of changes in global repertoire structure. All patients had alopecia, a presumed autoimmune disease, so their immune response might differ from that of healthy individuals. Repeated subsampling changed both the strength of the expansion versus patch-test correlation and the threshold at which the correlation became significant. Patch test score was positively correlated with the number of PT1 expanded TCRs, with significance at thresholds 8, 16 and 32 but not at 4.

The library was made by RACE. TCRdb lists the instrument as NextSeq 500. Library preparation attached unique molecular identifiers to individual cDNA molecules for quantitative, reproducible TCR counting. Both TCR alpha and TCR beta chains were sequenced from each blood RNA sample. On the authors' methods: The median number of TCRs per sample was roughly 94,000, ranging from roughly 23,224 to 690,600. The Decombinator software suite was used to annotate V, J and CDR3 in the TCR reads. To make PS versus PT1 abundance plots, every sample was subsampled to the same number of TCRs (28,000). TCRs were defined as expanded if absent before sensitization and observed at least eight times at the 2-week time point. TCRdb trimmed the raw reads at Q25, called clones with MiXCR and kept productive beta chains. Here each entry gathers all rows of one CDR3 protein and keeps the most common genes and DNA. TCRdb's processing, not the study's, gives the V and J calls here. Within this sample are about 120,000 distinct CDR3 sequences, with around 15% of them counted one time only. The ten largest clones capture 0.7% to 0.95% of the sample.

This sequence originates from a man aged 18 to 29 with alopecia areata. Some clones in this sample may be carry-over from other donors' samples. The sample consisted of whole blood, taken in connection with sensitization to the hapten diphenylcyclopropenone (DPC). The rearranged segments are TRBV28 and TRBJ1-5; TRBD1 is a possible D gene, resting on 5 matching bases. The DNA sequence is as follows: TGTGCCAGCTCCCCCGGGGCGCGTGGCAATCAGCCCCAGCATTTT. Its protein reads: CASSPGARGNQPQHF.